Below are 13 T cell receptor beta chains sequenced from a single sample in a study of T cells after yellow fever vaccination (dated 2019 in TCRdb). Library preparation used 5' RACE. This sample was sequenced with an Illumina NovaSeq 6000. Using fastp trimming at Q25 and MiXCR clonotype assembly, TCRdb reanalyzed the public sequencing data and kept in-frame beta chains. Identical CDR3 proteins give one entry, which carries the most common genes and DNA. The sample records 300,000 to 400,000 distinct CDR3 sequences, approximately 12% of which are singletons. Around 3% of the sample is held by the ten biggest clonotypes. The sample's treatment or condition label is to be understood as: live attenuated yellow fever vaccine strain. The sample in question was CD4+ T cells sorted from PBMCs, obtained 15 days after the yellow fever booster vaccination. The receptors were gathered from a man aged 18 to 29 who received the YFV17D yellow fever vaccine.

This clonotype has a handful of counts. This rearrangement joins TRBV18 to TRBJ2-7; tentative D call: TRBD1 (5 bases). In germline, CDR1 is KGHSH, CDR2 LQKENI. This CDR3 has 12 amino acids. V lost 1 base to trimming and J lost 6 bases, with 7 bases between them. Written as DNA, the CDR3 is TGTGCCAGCTCACCACGTAGGGGCGAGCAGTACGTC. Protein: CASSPRRGEQYV.

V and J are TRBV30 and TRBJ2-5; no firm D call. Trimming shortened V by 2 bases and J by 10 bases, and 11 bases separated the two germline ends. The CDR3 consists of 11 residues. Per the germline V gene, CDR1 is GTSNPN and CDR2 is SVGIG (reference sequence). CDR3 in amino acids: CAWSQADDQYF. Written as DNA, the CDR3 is TGTGCCTGGAGTCAGGCGGATGACCAGTACTTC.

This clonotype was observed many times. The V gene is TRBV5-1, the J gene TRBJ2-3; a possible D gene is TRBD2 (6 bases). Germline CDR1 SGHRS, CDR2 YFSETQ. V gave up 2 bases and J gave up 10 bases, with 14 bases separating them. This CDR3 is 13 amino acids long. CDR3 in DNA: TGCGCCAGCAGCTTCGGGGGATCAGACGCGCAGTATTTT. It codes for CASSFGGSDAQYF.

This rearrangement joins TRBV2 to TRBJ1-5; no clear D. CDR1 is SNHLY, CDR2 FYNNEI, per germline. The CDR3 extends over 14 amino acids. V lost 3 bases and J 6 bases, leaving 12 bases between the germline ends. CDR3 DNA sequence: TGTGCCAGCAGTGAGGAAGGGTCAGGTCAGCCCCAGCATTTT. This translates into CASSEEGSGQPQHF.

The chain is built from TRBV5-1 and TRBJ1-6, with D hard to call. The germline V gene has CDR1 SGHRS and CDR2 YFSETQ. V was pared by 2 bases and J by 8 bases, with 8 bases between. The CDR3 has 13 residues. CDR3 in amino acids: CASSLWTDSPLHF. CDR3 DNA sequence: TGCGCCAGCAGCTTATGGACGGATTCACCCCTCCACTTT. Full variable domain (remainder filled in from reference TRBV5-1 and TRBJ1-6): KAGVTQTPRYLIKTRGQQVTLSCSPISGHRSVSWYQQTPGQGLQFLFEYFSETQRNKGNFPGRFSGRQFSNSRSEMNVSTLELGDSALYLCASSLWTDSPLHFGNGTRLTVT.

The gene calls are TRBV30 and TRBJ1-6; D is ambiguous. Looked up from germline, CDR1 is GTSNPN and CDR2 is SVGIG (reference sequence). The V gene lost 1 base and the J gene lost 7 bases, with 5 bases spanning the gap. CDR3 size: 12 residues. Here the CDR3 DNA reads TGTGCCTGGAGTGGTAGAAATTCACCCCTCCACTTT. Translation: CAWSGRNSPLHF.

This CDR3 reads CASGRTGARDEQFF. The CDR3 DNA sequence: TGCGCCAGTGGGAGGACAGGGGCGCGGGATGAGCAGTTCTTC. The chain employs TRBV4-1 and TRBJ2-1; TRBD1 aligns across 9 bases. CDR1 and CDR2 from the germline V gene are MGHRA and YSYEKL. Unmatched junction bases numbered 11, after V lost 9 bases and J lost 8 bases. This CDR3 region has 14 residues.

CDR3 residues: CATSRGGGVDTQYF. The CDR3 DNA reads as TGTGCCACCAGCAGAGGCGGGGGGGTGGATACGCAGTATTTT. The V call is TRBV15, the J call TRBJ2-3; TRBD2 matches at 9 bases. The CDR3 sequence is 14 residues long. The germline CDR1 and CDR2 sequences are LNHNV and YYDKDF (reference sequence). J gave up 6 bases and V 1 base, and 2 bases lay outside the gene matches.

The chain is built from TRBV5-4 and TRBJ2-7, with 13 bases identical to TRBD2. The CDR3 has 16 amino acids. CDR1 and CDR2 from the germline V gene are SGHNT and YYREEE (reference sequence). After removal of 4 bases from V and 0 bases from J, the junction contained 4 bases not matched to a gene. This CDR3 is CASSPGTSGVSYEQYF. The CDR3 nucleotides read TGTGCCAGCAGCCCCGGGACTAGCGGGGTCTCCTACGAGCAGTACTTC. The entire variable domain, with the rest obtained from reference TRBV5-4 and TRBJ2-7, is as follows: ETGVTQSPTHLIKTRGQQVTLRCSSQSGHNTVSWYQQALGQGPQFIFQYYREEENGRGNFPPRFSGLQFPNYSSELNVNALELDDSALYLCASSPGTSGVSYEQYFGPGTRLTVT.

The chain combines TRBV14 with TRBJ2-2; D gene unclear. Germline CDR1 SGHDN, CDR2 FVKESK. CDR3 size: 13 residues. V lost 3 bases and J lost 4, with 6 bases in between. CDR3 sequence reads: CASSQRSTGELFF. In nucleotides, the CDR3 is TGTGCCAGCAGCCAGAGATCCACCGGGGAGCTGTTTTTT.

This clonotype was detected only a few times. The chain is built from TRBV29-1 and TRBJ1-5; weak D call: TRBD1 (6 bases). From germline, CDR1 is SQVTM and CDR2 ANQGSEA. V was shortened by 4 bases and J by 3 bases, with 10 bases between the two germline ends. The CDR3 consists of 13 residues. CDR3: CSVARDTNQPQHF. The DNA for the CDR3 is TGCAGCGTTGCCCGGGACACCAATCAGCCCCAGCATTTT.

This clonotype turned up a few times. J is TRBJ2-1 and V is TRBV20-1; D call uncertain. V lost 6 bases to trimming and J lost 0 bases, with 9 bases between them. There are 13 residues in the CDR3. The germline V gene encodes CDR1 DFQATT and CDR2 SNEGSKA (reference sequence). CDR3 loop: CSAQKSSYNEQFF. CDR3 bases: TGCAGTGCCCAAAAAAGCTCCTACAATGAGCAGTTCTTC.

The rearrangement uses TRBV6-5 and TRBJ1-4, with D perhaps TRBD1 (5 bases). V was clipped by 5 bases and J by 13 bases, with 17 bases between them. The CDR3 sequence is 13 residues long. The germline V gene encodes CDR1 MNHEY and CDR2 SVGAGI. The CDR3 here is CASSLGVGERLFF. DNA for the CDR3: TGTGCCAGCAGTCTAGGGGTCGGGGAACGACTGTTTTTT.